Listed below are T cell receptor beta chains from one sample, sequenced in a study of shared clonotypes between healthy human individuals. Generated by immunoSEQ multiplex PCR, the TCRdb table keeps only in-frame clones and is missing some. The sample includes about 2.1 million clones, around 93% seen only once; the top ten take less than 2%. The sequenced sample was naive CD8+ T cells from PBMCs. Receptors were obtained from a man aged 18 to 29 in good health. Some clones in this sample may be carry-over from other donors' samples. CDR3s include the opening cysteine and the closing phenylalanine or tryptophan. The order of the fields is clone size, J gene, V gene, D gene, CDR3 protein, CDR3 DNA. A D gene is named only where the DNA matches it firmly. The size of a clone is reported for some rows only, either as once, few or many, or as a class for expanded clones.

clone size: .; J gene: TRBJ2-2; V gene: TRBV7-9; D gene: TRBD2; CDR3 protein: CASSHFSGVATGELFF; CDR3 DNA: TGTGCCAGCAGCCACTTTAGCGGGGTCGCCACCGGGGAGCTGTTTTTT
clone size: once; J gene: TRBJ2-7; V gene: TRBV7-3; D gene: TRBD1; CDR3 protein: CATVGQAVSYEQYF; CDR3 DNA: TGTGCCACCGTCGGACAGGCCGTTTCCTACGAGCAGTACTTC
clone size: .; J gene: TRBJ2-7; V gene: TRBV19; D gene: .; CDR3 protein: CASSMSLRHFSSYEQYF; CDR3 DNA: TGTGCCAGTAGTATGTCCTTGCGGCACTTCAGCTCCTACGAGCAGTACTTC
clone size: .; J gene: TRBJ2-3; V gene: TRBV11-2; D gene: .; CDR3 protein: CASSPIRGDTQYF; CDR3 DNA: TGTGCCAGCAGCCCCATTCGGGGAGATACGCAGTATTTT
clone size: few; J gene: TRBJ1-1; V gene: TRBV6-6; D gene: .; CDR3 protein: CASSYLEGTEAFF; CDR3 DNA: TGTGCCAGCAGTTACTTGGAGGGCACTGAAGCTTTCTTT
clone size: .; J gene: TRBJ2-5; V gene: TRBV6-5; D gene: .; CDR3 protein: CASTSQRKETQYF; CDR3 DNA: TGTGCCAGTACGAGTCAAAGGAAAGAGACCCAGTACTTC
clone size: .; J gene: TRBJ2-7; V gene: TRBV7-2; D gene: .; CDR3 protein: CASSSRGRIYEQYF; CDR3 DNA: TGTGCCAGCAGCTCGCGGGGGCGAATCTACGAGCAGTACTTC
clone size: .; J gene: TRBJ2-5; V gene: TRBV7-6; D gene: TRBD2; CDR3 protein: CASSLTPGGGETQYF; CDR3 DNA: TGTGCCAGCAGCTTAACTCCGGGAGGAGGAGAGACCCAGTACTTC
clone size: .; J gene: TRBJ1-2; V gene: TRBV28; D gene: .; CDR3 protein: CASSWAEETANYGYTF; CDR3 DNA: TGTGCCAGCAGTTGGGCAGAAGAGACAGCTAACTATGGCTACACCTTC
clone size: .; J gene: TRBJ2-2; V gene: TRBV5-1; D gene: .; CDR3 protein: CASPHPNTGELFF; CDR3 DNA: TGCGCCAGCCCTCACCCGAACACCGGGGAGCTGTTTTTT
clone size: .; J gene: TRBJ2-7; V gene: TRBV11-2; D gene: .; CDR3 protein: CASSPRDNYEQYF; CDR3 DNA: TGTGCCAGCAGCCCCCGGGACAACTACGAGCAGTACTTC
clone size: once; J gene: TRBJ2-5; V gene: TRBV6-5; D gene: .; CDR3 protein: CASSNSGETQYF; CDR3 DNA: TGTGCCAGCAGCAACTCCGGAGAGACCCAGTACTTC
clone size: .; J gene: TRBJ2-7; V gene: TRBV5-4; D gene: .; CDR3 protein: CASSSLPPDSRGVEQYF; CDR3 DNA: TGTGCCAGCAGCTCTCTCCCCCCGGACAGTCGAGGGGTCGAGCAGTACTTC
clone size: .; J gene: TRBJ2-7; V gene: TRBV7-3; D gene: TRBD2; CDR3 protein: CASSPTSASSYEQYF; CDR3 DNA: TGTGCCAGCAGCCCGACTAGCGCCAGCTCCTACGAGCAGTACTTC
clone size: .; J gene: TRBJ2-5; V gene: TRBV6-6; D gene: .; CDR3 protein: CASPRMETQYF; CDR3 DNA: TGTGCCAGCCCGCGGATGGAGACCCAGTACTTC
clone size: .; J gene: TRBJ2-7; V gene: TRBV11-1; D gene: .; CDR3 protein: CASSFARRYEQYF; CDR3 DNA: TGTGCCAGCAGCTTCGCCAGGAGATACGAGCAGTACTTC
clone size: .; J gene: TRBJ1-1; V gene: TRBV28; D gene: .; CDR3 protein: CAGSKGSTEAFF; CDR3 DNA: TGTGCCGGGTCAAAAGGGTCCACTGAAGCTTTCTTT
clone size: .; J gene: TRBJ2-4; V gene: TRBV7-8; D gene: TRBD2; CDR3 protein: CASSPSGYGKNIQYF; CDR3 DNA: TGTGCCAGCAGCCCTAGCGGCTACGGCAAAAACATTCAGTACTTC
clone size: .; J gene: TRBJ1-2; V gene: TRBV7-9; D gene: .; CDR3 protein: CASSRAGEYGYTF; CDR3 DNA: TGTGCCAGCAGCCGCGCGGGGGAATATGGCTACACCTTC
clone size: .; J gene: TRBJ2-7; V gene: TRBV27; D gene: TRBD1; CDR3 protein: CASSSIDRAYEQYF; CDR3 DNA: TGTGCCAGCAGTTCTATTGACAGGGCCTACGAGCAGTACTTC
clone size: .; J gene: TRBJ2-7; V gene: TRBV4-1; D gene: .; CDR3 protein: CASNQALRTGYEQYF; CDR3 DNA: TGCGCCAGCAACCAAGCTCTGAGGACTGGCTACGAGCAGTACTTC